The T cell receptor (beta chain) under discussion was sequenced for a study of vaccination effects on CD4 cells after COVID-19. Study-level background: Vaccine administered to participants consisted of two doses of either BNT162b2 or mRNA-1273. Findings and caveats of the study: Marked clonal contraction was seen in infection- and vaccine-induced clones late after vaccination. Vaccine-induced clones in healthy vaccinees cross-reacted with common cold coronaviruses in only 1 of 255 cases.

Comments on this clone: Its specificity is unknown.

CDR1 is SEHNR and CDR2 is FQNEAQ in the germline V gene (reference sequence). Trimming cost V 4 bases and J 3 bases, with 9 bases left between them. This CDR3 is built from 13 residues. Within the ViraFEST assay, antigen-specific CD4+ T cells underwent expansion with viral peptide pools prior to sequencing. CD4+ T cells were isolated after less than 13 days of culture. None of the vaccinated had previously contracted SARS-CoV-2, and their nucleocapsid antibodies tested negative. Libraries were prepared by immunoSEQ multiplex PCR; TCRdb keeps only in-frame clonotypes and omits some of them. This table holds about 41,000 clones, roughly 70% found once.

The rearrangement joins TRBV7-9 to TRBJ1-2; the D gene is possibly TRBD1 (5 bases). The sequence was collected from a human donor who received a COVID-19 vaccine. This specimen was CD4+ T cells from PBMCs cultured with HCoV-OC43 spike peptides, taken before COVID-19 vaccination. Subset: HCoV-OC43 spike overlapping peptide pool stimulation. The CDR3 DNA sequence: TGTGCCAGCAGCTCCGTGGGGGACTATGGCTACACCTTC. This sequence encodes CASSSVGDYGYTF.